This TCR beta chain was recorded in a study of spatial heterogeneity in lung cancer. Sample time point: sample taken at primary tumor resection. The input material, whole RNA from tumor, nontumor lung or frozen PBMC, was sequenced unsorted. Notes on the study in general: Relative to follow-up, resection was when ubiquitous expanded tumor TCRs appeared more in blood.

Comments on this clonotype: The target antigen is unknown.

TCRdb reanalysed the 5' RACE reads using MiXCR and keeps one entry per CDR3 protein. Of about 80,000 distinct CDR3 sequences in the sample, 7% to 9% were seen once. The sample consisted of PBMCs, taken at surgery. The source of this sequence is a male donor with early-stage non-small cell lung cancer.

CDR3 coding DNA: TGCGCCAGCAGCCCGGTGGGGGTCACTGGAAACACCATATATTTT. Translating gives CASSPVGVTGNTIYF. V usage is TRBV5-1 and J usage is TRBJ1-3, with D tentatively TRBD1 (5 bases). Germline V gives CDR1 SGHRS, CDR2 YFSETQ. V was pared by 4 bases and J by 2 bases, with 13 bases between. The CDR3 is made up of 15 amino acids.